A selection of T cell receptor beta chains follows, all from one sample in a study of regulatory T cells in long-lasting Graves disease. MiXCR, applied by TCRdb to the multiplex PCR reads, yields one record per CDR3 protein. Of 350,000 to 450,000 distinct CDR3 sequences detected, about 16% appear once; the ten largest clones hold 16%. The data also belong to a second study, concerning T cells in Graves' hyperthyroidism and ophthalmopathy.

This material consisted of peripheral blood mononuclear cells (PBMCs), taken at new diagnosis, from a patient treated with antithyroid drugs. These receptors came from a woman in her 30s with Graves disease. CDR3s include the opening cysteine and the closing phenylalanine or tryptophan. The D gene is left open where the match is weak. Some rows have no size entry. The others give once, few or many, or a class for an expanded clone.

j_call cdr3_length v_call clone_size d_call cdr3_aa cdr3_nt
TRBJ1-6 13 TRBV2 few . CASSADYNSPLHF TGTGCCAGCAGCGCGGACTATAATTCACCCCTCCACTTT
TRBJ1-5 15 TRBV5-8 many . CASSLVLESGQPQHF TGTGCCAGCAGCTTGGTATTGGAAAGTGGGCAGCCCCAGCATTTT
TRBJ2-1 15 TRBV19 . . CASSIVGSTYNEQFF TGTGCCAGTAGTATAGTCGGTTCAACCTACAATGAGCAGTTCTTC
TRBJ2-1 14 TRBV29-1 . . CSARGLREHNEQFF TGCAGCGCCCGGGGGCTGCGGGAACACAATGAGCAGTTCTTC
TRBJ2-3 16 TRBV15 few TRBD2 CATTRPGLAGGDTQYF TGTGCCACTACTCGACCGGGACTAGCGGGAGGAGATACGCAGTATTTT
TRBJ2-7 14 TRBV6-1 many TRBD2 CASSRLAGAYEQYF TGTGCCAGCAGTCGGTTAGCGGGGGCTTACGAGCAGTACTTC
TRBJ2-1 16 TRBV11-3 many TRBD2 CASSSGTSDSYNEQFF TGTGCCAGCAGCTCCGGGACTAGCGACTCCTACAATGAGCAGTTCTTC
TRBJ1-6 14 TRBV7-6 . . CASSYLRFNSPLHF TGTGCCAGCAGCTACCTTCGATTCAATTCACCCCTCCACTTT
TRBJ2-7 13 TRBV11-3 many . CASSLSARYEQYF TGTGCCAGCAGCTTAAGCGCACGCTACGAGCAGTACTTC
TRBJ2-5 14 TRBV7-3 . . CASSSNGGGETQYF TGTGCCAGCAGCTCAAACGGTGGGGGAGAGACCCAGTACTTC
TRBJ1-2 19 TRBV27 few TRBD1 CASSSRRRDRDRANYGYTF TGTGCCAGCAGTTCTAGGCGTCGGGACAGGGATCGAGCTAACTATGGCTACACCTTC
TRBJ2-2 14 TRBV12-3/TRBV12-4 . . CASNLAGSTGELFF TGTGCCAGCAATTTGGCAGGGTCGACCGGGGAGCTGTTTTTT
TRBJ2-3 15 TRBV4-1 . . CASSQEGASTDTQYF TGCGCCAGCAGCCAAGAAGGGGCGAGCACAGATACGCAGTATTTT
TRBJ2-1 14 TRBV20-1 many TRBD2 CSASKSGTSNEQFF TGCAGTGCTAGTAAGTCCGGGACTAGCAATGAGCAGTTCTTC
TRBJ2-2 19 TRBV13 . . CASSSRQHPGRWNTGELFF TGTGCCAGCAGCTCAAGACAGCACCCAGGGCGGTGGAACACCGGGGAGCTGTTTTTT
TRBJ2-6 14 TRBV5-6 . . CASSFGAGANVLTF TGTGCCAGCAGCTTTGGAGCTGGGGCCAACGTCCTGACTTTC
TRBJ2-3 16 TRBV2 many TRBD2 CASRLYSGRPTDTQYF TGTGCCAGCCGCCTATATAGCGGGAGGCCCACAGATACGCAGTATTTT
TRBJ2-3 19 TRBV3-1 many TRBD2 CASSPITSGRARIQDTQYF TGTGCCAGCAGCCCGATAACTAGCGGGAGGGCCCGGATCCAAGATACGCAGTATTTT
TRBJ2-7 15 TRBV6-1 many TRBD1 CASSTRDRSSYEQYF TGTGCCAGCAGTACCCGGGACAGGAGCTCCTACGAGCAGTACTTC
TRBJ1-2 12 TRBV12-3/TRBV12-4 few . CASSFRDYGYTF TGTGCCAGCAGTTTTAGGGACTATGGCTACACCTTC
TRBJ2-1 14 TRBV18 many TRBD1 CASSKDRGDNEQFF TGTGCCAGCTCCAAAGACAGGGGGGACAATGAGCAGTTCTTC
TRBJ2-5 16 TRBV2 many TRBD2 CASKAASGRGVGTQYF TGTGCCAGCAAAGCTGCTAGCGGGAGAGGGGTGGGGACCCAGTACTTC
TRBJ1-5 19 TRBV6-5 many TRBD1 CASSYYPPGTAYSNQPQHF TGTGCCAGCAGTTACTATCCCCCGGGGACAGCATATAGCAATCAGCCCCAGCATTTT
TRBJ1-5 15 TRBV7-6 . . CASSLQSGLNQPQHF TGTGCCAGCAGCCTCCAGTCGGGCCTCAATCAGCCCCAGCATTTT
TRBJ1-1 14 TRBV27 many TRBD1 CASSYGTANTEAFF TGTGCCAGCAGTTACGGGACAGCGAACACTGAAGCTTTCTTT
TRBJ2-7 16 TRBV10-1 many TRBD2 CASSVGLAGSHHEQYF TGCGCCAGCAGTGTGGGGCTAGCGGGATCGCATCACGAGCAGTACTTC
TRBJ2-7 18 TRBV6-2/TRBV6-3 many TRBD2 CASSSRGLAGAVSHEQYF TGTGCCAGCAGTTCCAGGGGACTAGCGGGAGCGGTCTCCCACGAGCAGTACTTC
TRBJ1-2 12 TRBV6-1 many . CASARDTRGYTF TGTGCCAGCGCCAGGGACACTCGGGGCTACACCTTC
TRBJ2-5 15 TRBV20-1 many TRBD2 CSASRAGGQVETQYF TGCAGTGCTAGTCGGGCGGGAGGGCAGGTAGAGACCCAGTACTTC
TRBJ1-1 13 TRBV30 many . CAWKNPLDTEAFF TGTGCCTGGAAAAACCCCCTCGACACTGAAGCTTTCTTT
TRBJ2-1 16 TRBV24-1 few . CATSDFSGSSYNEQFF TGTGCCACCAGTGATTTCAGTGGGAGCTCCTACAATGAGCAGTTCTTC
TRBJ2-3 15 TRBV6-5 . . CASSYKGWGTDTQYF TGTGCCAGCAGTTACAAGGGATGGGGCACAGATACGCAGTATTTT
TRBJ2-1 14 TRBV28 many . CASSPPHQRNEQFF TGTGCCAGCAGTCCACCGCATCAGAGGAATGAGCAGTTCTTC
TRBJ1-1 12 TRBV28 . . CASRDLRTEAFF TGTGCCAGCAGGGACTTGAGGACTGAAGCTTTCTTT
TRBJ1-1 15 TRBV10-3 few . CAISGGGAGGTEAFF TGTGCCATCAGTGGGGGGGGGGCCGGGGGCACTGAAGCTTTCTTT
TRBJ2-7 15 TRBV14 many TRBD1 CASSHWDRGSYEQYF TGTGCCAGCAGCCATTGGGACAGGGGATCCTACGAGCAGTACTTC
TRBJ2-7 13 TRBV7-9 many TRBD1 CASSRRDSYEQYF TGTGCCAGCAGCCGCCGGGACAGCTACGAGCAGTACTTC
TRBJ2-7 12 TRBV20-1 many TRBD1 CSASVRGYEQYF TGCAGTGCTAGTGTCAGGGGGTACGAGCAGTACTTC
TRBJ2-2 15 TRBV2 . TRBD2 CAQRLLAGGTGELFF TGTGCCCAGCGGTTGCTAGCGGGAGGCACCGGGGAGCTGTTTTTT
TRBJ2-5 15 TRBV3-1 many TRBD2 CASSQRGLSKETQYF TGTGCCAGCAGCCAACGGGGACTATCCAAAGAGACCCAGTACTTC
TRBJ2-2 15 TRBV6-1 many TRBD1 CASSGRDRNTGELFF TGTGCCAGCAGTGGCCGGGACAGAAACACCGGGGAGCTGTTTTTT
TRBJ2-3 14 TRBV3-1 many . CASSQGAGTDTQYF TGTGCCAGCAGCCAAGGAGCGGGTACAGATACGCAGTATTTT
TRBJ2-2 15 TRBV9 few TRBD2 CASSIQGTSGGELFF TGTGCCAGCAGCATACAGGGGACTAGCGGCGGGGAGCTGTTTTTT
TRBJ2-7 13 TRBV24-1 few . CATSRTGSYEQYF TGTGCCACCAGTCGCACAGGGAGCTACGAGCAGTACTTC
TRBJ1-2 14 TRBV12-3/TRBV12-4 many TRBD1 CASSPQGVLYGYTF TGTGCCAGCAGTCCACAGGGGGTACTCTATGGCTACACCTTC
TRBJ1-1 13 TRBV20-1 many . CSEIVQANTEAFF TGCAGTGAGATCGTACAGGCGAACACTGAAGCTTTCTTT